These T cell receptor beta chains were read from a single sample in a study of T cells after yellow fever vaccination. TCRdb called the 5' RACE reads again in MiXCR, with one record for every CDR3 protein. The sample has 12,000 or so distinct CDR3 sequences, 4.5% to 6% seen once; the top ten hold less than 55%. Sequenced material: PBMCs, either bulk or a sorted T-cell subset (CD4+, CD8+, memory, or dextramer-sorted; not recorded which), taken 45 days after the yellow fever booster vaccination. The receptors come from a man younger than 40 who received the YFV17D yellow fever vaccine. CDR3s include the opening cysteine and the closing phenylalanine or tryptophan. A D gene is named only where the DNA matches it firmly. Clone size is stated in some rows and not others, as once, few, many or a class when expanded.

d_call clone_size j_call v_call cdr3_nt cdr3_aa
TRBD1 many TRBJ2-5 TRBV12-3/TRBV12-4 TGTGCCAGCAGACTGACAGGGAAGGAGACCCAGTACTTC CASRLTGKETQYF
NA many TRBJ2-3 TRBV5-1 TGCGCCAGTCCCGAAACGGGATACCCTAGCACAGATACGCAGTATTTT CASPETGYPSTDTQYF
NA many TRBJ2-2 TRBV20-1 TGCAGTGCTAGAGGTCTAGTGAACACCGGGGAGCTGTTTTTT CSARGLVNTGELFF
NA many TRBJ1-2 TRBV7-2 TGTGCCAGCAGTCCGGCCGAGCACCGATCATATGGCTACACCTTC CASSPAEHRSYGYTF
NA many TRBJ1-3 TRBV30 TGTGCCTGGAGTGTACTAGGGCTTGGAAACACCATATATTTT CAWSVLGLGNTIYF
NA many TRBJ2-3 TRBV24-1 TGTGCCACCAGTGCCCGTTCAGATACGCAGTATTTT CATSARSDTQYF
NA many TRBJ2-2 TRBV7-2 TGTGCCAGCAGCTTAGCGCTCCCAGGCACCGGGGAGCTGTTTTTT CASSLALPGTGELFF
TRBD1 many TRBJ1-3 TRBV3-1 TGTGCCAGCAGTCGTCAGGGGGCAGCTGGAAACACCATATATTTT CASSRQGAAGNTIYF
NA many TRBJ2-1 TRBV12-3/TRBV12-4 TGTGCCAGCAGTTCTGCCCGGAATGAGCAGTTCTTC CASSSARNEQFF
TRBD1 few TRBJ1-4 TRBV6-1 TGTGCCAGCAGCCCCGGGACAGGGAATGGGAATGAAAAACTGTTTTTT CASSPGTGNGNEKLFF
NA many TRBJ2-5 TRBV6-5 TGTGCCAGCAGTTACTCGACTACTTCGTACCAAGAGACCCAGTACTTC CASSYSTTSYQETQYF
NA many TRBJ1-5 TRBV7-2 TGTGCCAGCAGCTTAGCCAGAGGGGTTCTTCAGCCCCAGCATTTT CASSLARGVLQPQHF
NA many TRBJ1-2 TRBV12-3/TRBV12-4 TGTGCCAGCAGTTTAACCCCCTCGGGGTGGCCCGGGGGCTACACCTTC CASSLTPSGWPGGYTF
NA many TRBJ1-1 TRBV12-3/TRBV12-4 TGTGCCAGCAGTTTTTACACTGAAGCTTTCTTT CASSFYTEAFF
TRBD1 many TRBJ1-1 TRBV20-1 TGCAGTGCTAGGGGTACGACAGGGCGGTTGGAAGCTTTCTTT CSARGTTGRLEAFF
NA many TRBJ2-1 TRBV3-1 TGTGCCAGCAGCCAAGAGTTCGTCCGGGGTACGGTCGGTGAGCAGTTCTTC CASSQEFVRGTVGEQFF
NA many TRBJ2-2 TRBV27 TGTGCCAGCAATGGGGTGCACAGGGCCGACACCGGGGAGCTGTTTTTT CASNGVHRADTGELFF
NA many TRBJ2-2 TRBV7-2 TGTGCCAGCAGCTTAGCCGGGCCGGGGCGCGCCGGGGAGCTGTTTTTT CASSLAGPGRAGELFF
TRBD1 many TRBJ1-1 TRBV18 TGTGCCAGCTCACTTACCGGGACAGGGGGCACTGAAGCTTTCTTT CASSLTGTGGTEAFF
NA medium-sized TRBJ2-7 TRBV12-3/TRBV12-4 TGTGCCAGCAGACCTTTGGACGGGCACTACGAGCAGTACTTC CASRPLDGHYEQYF
NA many TRBJ2-5 TRBV28 TGTGCCAGCAGTTTAATCCAGGAGACCCAGTACTTC CASSLIQETQYF
TRBD1 many TRBJ2-3 TRBV7-9 TGTGCCAGCAGCTTAGGCGGGACAGGGTTGCAGTATTTT CASSLGGTGLQYF
NA NA TRBJ1-2 TRBV5-1 TGCGCCAGCAGCACCAAAACAGCGTATGGCTACACCTTC CASSTKTAYGYTF
TRBD1 many TRBJ1-2 TRBV12-3/TRBV12-4 TGTGCCAGCAGTGGACAGGGTAGTAGTCGCTACACCTTC CASSGQGSSRYTF
NA NA TRBJ1-4 TRBV6-5 TGTGCCAGCAGTTACTCGAACCAGGGGTGGAATGAAAAACTGTTTTTT CASSYSNQGWNEKLFF
NA medium-sized TRBJ2-7 TRBV6-5 TGTGCCAGCAGTTTTGGAGGGCGCTACGAGCAGTACTTC CASSFGGRYEQYF
TRBD1 many TRBJ2-7 TRBV29-1 TGCAGCGTTGAAGAGACAGGGGGCGGCTACGAGCAGTACTTC CSVEETGGGYEQYF
TRBD1 many TRBJ2-7 TRBV13 TGTGCCAGCAGCTTAGGATGGACAGGGGTTACCTACGAGCAGTACTTC CASSLGWTGVTYEQYF
NA many TRBJ2-3 TRBV9 TGTGCCAGCAGCGTAGGCGACTGGAGCACAGATACGCAGTATTTT CASSVGDWSTDTQYF
TRBD2 many TRBJ2-5 TRBV11-1 TGTGCCAGCACTTCAGGGACTAGCGGGAGGGCCGATGCGAGAGAGACCCAGTACTTC CASTSGTSGRADARETQYF
NA many TRBJ2-4 TRBV6-5 TGTGCCAGCAGAGGATTCGACGGGAAAAACATTCAGTACTTC CASRGFDGKNIQYF
NA many TRBJ1-3 TRBV12-3/TRBV12-4 TGTGCCAGCAAACTGGGAAACACCATATATTTT CASKLGNTIYF
TRBD2 many TRBJ2-7 TRBV10-3 TGTGCCATCAGCGAGGGACTAGATCTCGCCTACGAGCAGTACTTC CAISEGLDLAYEQYF
NA many TRBJ2-7 TRBV19 TGTGCCAGTAGTATATCCGGCACAGCTTACTACGAGCAGTACTTC CASSISGTAYYEQYF
NA many TRBJ2-1 TRBV7-7 TGTGCTAGCAGCTTTAGCTCCTACAATGAGCAGTTCTTC CASSFSSYNEQFF
TRBD1 many TRBJ2-7 TRBV5-1 TGCGCCAGCAGCTTGGCCAGGGACAGGGTAGACGAGCAGTACTTC CASSLARDRVDEQYF
NA many TRBJ2-2 TRBV11-2 TGTGCCAGCAGCTTACTCGGTGGAGCGAACACCGGGGAGCTGTTTTTT CASSLLGGANTGELFF
NA few TRBJ1-2 TRBV28 TGTGCCAGCACAAATTCCTACTATGGCTACACCTTC CASTNSYYGYTF
NA many TRBJ2-4 TRBV20-1 TGCAGTGCTAGAGGGAGGTCCCAAAACATTCAGTACTTC CSARGRSQNIQYF
NA many TRBJ1-1 TRBV20-1 TGCAGTGCTAGTTTAGGAGATCTGAACACTGAAGCTTTCTTT CSASLGDLNTEAFF
TRBD1 many TRBJ2-7 TRBV18 TGTGCCAGCTCACAAAAACAGGGGAACTACGAGCAGTACTTC CASSQKQGNYEQYF
NA many TRBJ2-7 TRBV27 TGTGCCAGCAGTTCGCCCGGTTTGGGCCAAGACTACGAGCAGTACTTC CASSSPGLGQDYEQYF
NA many TRBJ2-1 TRBV19 TGTGCCAGTAGTATCAGACTAGTAAATGAGCAGTTCTTC CASSIRLVNEQFF
NA many TRBJ1-2 TRBV12-3/TRBV12-4 TGTGCCAGCAGCCCTCCAGCAAAGATCTATGGCTACACCTTC CASSPPAKIYGYTF